This passage covers 9 T cell receptor beta chains from one sample sequenced in a study of cytomegalovirus exposure and HLA in healthy donors. The PCR had 60 Vbeta and 13 Jbeta primers. The table came from immunoSEQ multiplex PCR; TCRdb's copy has only in-frame clones and leaves some out. This table holds 95,000 to 150,000 clones, more than 55% found once. The specimen sequenced was PBMCs. These TCRs come from a young man in good health and CMV-seronegative.

This clone has more than one count but fewer than ten. Within the sample, other DNA sequences also encode this same CDR3. The chain recombines TRBV7-9 with TRBJ2-2; D call uncertain. The V gene lost 1 base and the J gene lost 1 base, with 7 bases spanning the gap. CDR1 SEHNR and CDR2 FQNEAQ come from the germline V gene (reference sequence). CDR3 size: 15 residues. DNA for the CDR3: TGTGCCAGCAGCTTAGGGGCTGGGAACACCGGGGAGCTGTTTTTT. This codes for CASSLGAGNTGELFF.

The chain combines TRBV19 with TRBJ2-5; 9 bases align to TRBD1. The ends lost 8 bases at V and 5 bases at J; junction bases unmatched: 9. The germline CDR1 and CDR2 sequences are LNHDA and SQIVND (reference sequence). The CDR3 sequence is 14 residues long. Written as DNA, the CDR3 is TGTGCCAGTGGCCCGGGACAGGGCTGGGAGACCCAGTACTTC. This encodes CASGPGQGWETQYF.

This clone turned up a few times. The rearrangement links TRBV7-3 to TRBJ2-2; 8 bases are shared with TRBD1. Losses at the gene ends were 2 bases for V and 4 bases for J; bases not matched to a gene: 6. Germline values: CDR1 SGHTA, CDR2 FQGTGA. This CDR3 region has 16 residues. CDR3 in amino acids: CASSLVQGASTGELFF. The CDR3 nucleotides are TGTGCCAGCAGCTTAGTGCAGGGGGCAAGCACCGGGGAGCTGTTTTTT.

The rearrangement links TRBV14 to TRBJ1-5; 9 bases map to TRBD1. Germline V lookup: CDR1 SGHDN, CDR2 FVKESK. This CDR3 comprises 15 residues. J lost 2 bases, V lost 4 bases, and 3 bases had no gene match. The CDR3 coding sequence is TGTGCCAGCAGCCGGACAGGGGCGGGCAATCAGCCCCAGCATTTT. Protein product: CASSRTGAGNQPQHF. The variable domain in full, completed from reference TRBV14 and TRBJ1-5, reads EAGVTQFPSHSVIEKGQTVTLRCDPISGHDNLYWYRRVMGKEIKFLLHFVKESKQDESGMPNNRFLAERTGGTYSTLKVQPAELEDSGVYFCASSRTGAGNQPQHFGDGTRLSIL.

V and J are TRBV7-9 and TRBJ1-6, with D hard to call. Trimming shortened V by 2 bases and J by 12 bases, and 14 bases separated the two germline ends. CDR1 and CDR2 from the germline V gene are SEHNR and FQNEAQ (reference sequence). The CDR3 is made up of 14 amino acids. The DNA of the CDR3 is TGTGCCAGCAGCTTACTGGGGAGCCCAGTACCCCTCCACTTT. The encoded protein is CASSLLGSPVPLHF.

The chain links TRBV30 to TRBJ1-1; D unresolved. V dropped 4 bases and J dropped 0 bases, with 3 bases sitting between them. CDR3 size: 11 residues. Germline assignment: CDR1 GTSNPN and CDR2 SVGIG (reference sequence). This CDR3 reads CAWTVNTEAFF. The CDR3, as DNA: TGTGCCTGGACCGTGAACACTGAAGCTTTCTTT. Supplemented by reference TRBV30 and TRBJ1-1, the full variable domain reads SQTIHQWPATLVQPVGSPLSLECTVEGTSNPNLYWYRQAAGRGLQLLFYSVGIGQISSEVPQNLSASRPQDRQFILSSKKLLLSDSGFYLCAWTVNTEAFFGQGTRLTVV.

Only a few counts were recorded for this clone. J is TRBJ1-1 and V is TRBV5-4, with D tentatively TRBD1 (6 bases). This CDR3 comprises 12 residues. CDR1 is SGHNT and CDR2 is YYREEE in the germline V gene (reference sequence). The V and J ends lost 4 bases and 8 bases respectively, with 12 bases between them. The CDR3 loop is CASSPEGGEAFF. The DNA for the CDR3 is TGTGCCAGCAGCCCCGAGGGGGGGGAAGCTTTCTTT.

This chain joins TRBV30 and TRBJ1-1; 9 bases line up with TRBD1. CDR1 is GTSNPN, CDR2 SVGIG, per germline (reference sequence). The CDR3 length is 14 residues. The V gene end was trimmed by 0 bases and the J gene end by 9 bases; junction bases not matched to a gene: 8. CDR3 bases: TGTGCCTGGAGTGTATCTGTGGGGACAGGGAAAGCTTTCTTT. It is translated as CAWSVSVGTGKAFF.

The rearrangement uses TRBV4-2 and TRBJ2-2; D not certain. V lost 4 bases and J lost 5, with 5 bases in between. The CDR3 extends over 12 amino acids. Germline CDR1 and CDR2: LGHNA and YNFKEQ. CDR3 in amino acids: CASSLETGELFF. For the CDR3, the DNA is TGTGCCAGCAGCCTTGAGACCGGGGAGCTGTTTTTT.